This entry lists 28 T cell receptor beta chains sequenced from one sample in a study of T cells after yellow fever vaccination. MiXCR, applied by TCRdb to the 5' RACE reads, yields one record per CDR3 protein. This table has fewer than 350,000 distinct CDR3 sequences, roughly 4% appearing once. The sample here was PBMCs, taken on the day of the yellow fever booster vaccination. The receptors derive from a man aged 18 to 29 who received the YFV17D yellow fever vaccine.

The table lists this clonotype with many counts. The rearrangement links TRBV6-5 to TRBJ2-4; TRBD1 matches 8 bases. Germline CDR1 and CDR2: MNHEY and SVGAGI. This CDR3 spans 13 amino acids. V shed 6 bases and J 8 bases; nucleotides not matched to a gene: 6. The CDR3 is CASSRQGMDIQYF. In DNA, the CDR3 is TGTGCCAGCAGCAGACAGGGGATGGACATTCAGTACTTC.

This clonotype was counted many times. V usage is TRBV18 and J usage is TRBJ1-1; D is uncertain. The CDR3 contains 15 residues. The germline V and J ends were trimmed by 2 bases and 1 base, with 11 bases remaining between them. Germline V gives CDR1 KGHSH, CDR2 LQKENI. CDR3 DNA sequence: TGTGCCAGCTCACCATCCTTTGACGGGAACACTGAAGCTTTCTTT. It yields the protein CASSPSFDGNTEAFF.

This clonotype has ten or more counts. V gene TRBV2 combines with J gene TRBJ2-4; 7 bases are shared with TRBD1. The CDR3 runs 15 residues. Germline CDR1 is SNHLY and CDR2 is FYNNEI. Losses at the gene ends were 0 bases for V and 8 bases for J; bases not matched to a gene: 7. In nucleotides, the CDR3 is TGTGCCAGCAGTGAAGCCATCAGGGGGAAGGACATTCAGTACTTC. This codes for CASSEAIRGKDIQYF.

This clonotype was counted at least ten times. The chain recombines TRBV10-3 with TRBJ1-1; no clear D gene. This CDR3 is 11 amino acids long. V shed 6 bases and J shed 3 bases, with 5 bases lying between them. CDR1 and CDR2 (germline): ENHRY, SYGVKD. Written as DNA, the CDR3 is TGTGCCATCAGGAGGGACACTGAAGCTTTCTTT. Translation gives CAIRRDTEAFF.

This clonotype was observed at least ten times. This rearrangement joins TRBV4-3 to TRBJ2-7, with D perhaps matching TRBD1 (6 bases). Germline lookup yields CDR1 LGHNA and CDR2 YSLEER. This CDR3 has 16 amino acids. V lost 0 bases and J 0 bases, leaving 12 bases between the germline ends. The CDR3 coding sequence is TGCGCCAGCAGCCAAGATCAGAGGGGGAGCTCCTACGAGCAGTACTTC. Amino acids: CASSQDQRGSSYEQYF.

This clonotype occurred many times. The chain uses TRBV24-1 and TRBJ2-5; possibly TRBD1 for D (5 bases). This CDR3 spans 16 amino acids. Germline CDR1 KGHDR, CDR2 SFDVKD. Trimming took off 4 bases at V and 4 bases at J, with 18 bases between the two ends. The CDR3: CATSDIPGKGRETQYF. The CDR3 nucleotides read TGTGCCACCAGTGACATCCCCGGCAAGGGGCGAGAGACCCAGTACTTC.

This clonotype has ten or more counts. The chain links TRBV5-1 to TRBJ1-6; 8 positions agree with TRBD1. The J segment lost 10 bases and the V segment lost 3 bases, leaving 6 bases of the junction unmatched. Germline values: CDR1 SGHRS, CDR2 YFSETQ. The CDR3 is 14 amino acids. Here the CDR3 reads CASSSDREESPLHF. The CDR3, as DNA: TGCGCCAGCAGCTCGGACAGGGAAGAGTCACCCCTCCACTTT. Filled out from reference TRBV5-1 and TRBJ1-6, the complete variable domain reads KAGVTQTPRYLIKTRGQQVTLSCSPISGHRSVSWYQQTPGQGLQFLFEYFSETQRNKGNFPGRFSGRQFSNSRSEMNVSTLELGDSALYLCASSSDREESPLHFGNGTRLTVT.

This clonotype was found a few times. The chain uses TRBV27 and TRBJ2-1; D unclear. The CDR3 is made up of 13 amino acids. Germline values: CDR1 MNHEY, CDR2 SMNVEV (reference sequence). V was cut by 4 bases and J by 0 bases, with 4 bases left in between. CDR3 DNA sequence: TGTGCCAGCAGTTGGAACTCCTACAATGAGCAGTTCTTC. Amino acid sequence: CASSWNSYNEQFF.

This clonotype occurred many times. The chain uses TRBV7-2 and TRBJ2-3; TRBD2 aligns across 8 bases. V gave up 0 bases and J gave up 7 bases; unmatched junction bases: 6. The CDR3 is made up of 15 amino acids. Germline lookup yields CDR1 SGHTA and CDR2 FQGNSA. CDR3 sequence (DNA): TGTGCCAGCAGCTTAGCTAGCGGGGTTGGCAATACGCAGTATTTT. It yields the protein CASSLASGVGNTQYF.

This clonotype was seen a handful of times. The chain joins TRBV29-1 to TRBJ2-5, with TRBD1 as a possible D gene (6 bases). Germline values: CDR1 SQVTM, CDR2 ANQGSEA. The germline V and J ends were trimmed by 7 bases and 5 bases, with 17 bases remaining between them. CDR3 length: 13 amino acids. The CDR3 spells CSAHRAPKETQYF. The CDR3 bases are TGCAGCGCCCACAGGGCCCCGAAGGAGACCCAGTACTTC.

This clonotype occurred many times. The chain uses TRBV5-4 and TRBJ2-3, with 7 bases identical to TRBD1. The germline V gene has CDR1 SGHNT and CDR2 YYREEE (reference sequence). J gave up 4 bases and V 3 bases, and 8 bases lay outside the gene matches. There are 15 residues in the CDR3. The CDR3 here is CASSSRGQYPDTQYF. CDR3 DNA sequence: TGTGCCAGCAGCTCACGGGGACAGTACCCAGATACGCAGTATTTT.

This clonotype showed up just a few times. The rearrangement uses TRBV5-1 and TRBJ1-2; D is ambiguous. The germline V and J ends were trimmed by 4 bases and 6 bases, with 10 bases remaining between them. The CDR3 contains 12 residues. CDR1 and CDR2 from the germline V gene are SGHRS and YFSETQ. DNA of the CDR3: TGCGCCAGCAGCCCCCGGACGGATGGCTACACCTTC. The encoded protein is CASSPRTDGYTF.

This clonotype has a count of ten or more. The CDR3 loop reads CASSLAANSYEQYV. In nucleotides, the CDR3 is TGTGCCAGCAGCTTAGCTGCTAACTCCTACGAGCAGTACGTC. The chain employs TRBV11-2 and TRBJ2-7; D ambiguous. Looked up from germline, CDR1 is SGHAT and CDR2 is FQNNGV. Trimming shortened V by 1 base and J by 0 bases, and 7 bases separated the two germline ends. CDR3 length equals 14 residues.

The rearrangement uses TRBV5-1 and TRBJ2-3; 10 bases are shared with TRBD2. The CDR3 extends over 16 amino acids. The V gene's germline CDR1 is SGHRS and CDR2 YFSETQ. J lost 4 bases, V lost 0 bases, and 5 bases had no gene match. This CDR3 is CASSLASSGGSDTQYF. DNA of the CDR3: TGCGCCAGCAGCTTGGCCTCTAGCGGGGGTTCAGATACGCAGTATTTT. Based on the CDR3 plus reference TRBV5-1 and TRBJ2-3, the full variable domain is KAGVTQTPRYLIKTRGQQVTLSCSPISGHRSVSWYQQTPGQGLQFLFEYFSETQRNKGNFPGRFSGRQFSNSRSEMNVSTLELGDSALYLCASSLASSGGSDTQYFGPGTRLTVL.

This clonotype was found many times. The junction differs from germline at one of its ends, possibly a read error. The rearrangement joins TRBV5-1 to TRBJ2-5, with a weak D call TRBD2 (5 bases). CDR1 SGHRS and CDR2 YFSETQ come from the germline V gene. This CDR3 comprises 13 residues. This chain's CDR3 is CASSLGVQETQYF. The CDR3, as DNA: TGTGCCAGCAGTCTCGGGGTCCAAGAGACCCAGTACTTC.

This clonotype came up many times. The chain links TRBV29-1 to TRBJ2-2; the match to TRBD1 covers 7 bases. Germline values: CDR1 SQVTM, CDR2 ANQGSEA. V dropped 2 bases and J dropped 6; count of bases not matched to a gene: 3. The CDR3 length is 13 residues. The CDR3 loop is CSVEQGDPGELFF. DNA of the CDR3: TGCAGCGTTGAACAGGGGGATCCCGGGGAGCTGTTTTTT.

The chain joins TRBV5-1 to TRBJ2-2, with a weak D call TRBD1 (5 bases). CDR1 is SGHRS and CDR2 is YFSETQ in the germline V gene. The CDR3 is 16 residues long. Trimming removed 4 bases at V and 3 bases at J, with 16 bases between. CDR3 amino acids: CASSRTPGSDTGELFF. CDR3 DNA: TGCGCCAGCAGCCGGACCCCAGGGTCGGACACCGGGGAGCTGTTTTTT.

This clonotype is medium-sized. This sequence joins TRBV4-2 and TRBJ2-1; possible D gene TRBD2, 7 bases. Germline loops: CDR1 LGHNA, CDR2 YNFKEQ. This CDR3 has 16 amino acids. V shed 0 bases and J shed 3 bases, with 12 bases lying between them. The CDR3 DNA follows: TGTGCCAGCAGCCAAGATAGGGGGGGGGTCTACAATGAGCAGTTCTTC. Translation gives CASSQDRGGVYNEQFF.

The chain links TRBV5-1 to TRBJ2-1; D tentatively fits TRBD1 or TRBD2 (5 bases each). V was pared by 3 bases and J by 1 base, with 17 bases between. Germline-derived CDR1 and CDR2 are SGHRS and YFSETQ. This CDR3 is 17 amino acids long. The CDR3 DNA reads TGCGCCAGCAGCTCCCTTGGGGGTCTGGGATCCTACAATGAGCAGTTCTTC. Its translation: CASSSLGGLGSYNEQFF.

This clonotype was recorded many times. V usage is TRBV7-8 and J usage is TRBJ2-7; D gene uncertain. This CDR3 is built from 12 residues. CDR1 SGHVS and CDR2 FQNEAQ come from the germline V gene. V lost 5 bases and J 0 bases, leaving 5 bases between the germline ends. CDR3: CASSLNSYEQYV. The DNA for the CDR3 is TGTGCCAGCAGCCTAAACTCCTACGAGCAGTACGTC.

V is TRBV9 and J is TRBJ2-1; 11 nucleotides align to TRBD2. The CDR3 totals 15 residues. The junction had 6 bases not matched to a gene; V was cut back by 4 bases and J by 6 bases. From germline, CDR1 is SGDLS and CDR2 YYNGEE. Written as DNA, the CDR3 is TGTGCCAGCAGCTCTGTAGCGGGGGGGCCCAATGAGCAGTTCTTC. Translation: CASSSVAGGPNEQFF.

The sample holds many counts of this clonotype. The CDR3 DNA reads as TGTGCCAGCAGTTACGAAGGGACTGGGGCCAACGTCCTGACTTTC. Protein product: CASSYEGTGANVLTF. This chain links TRBV6-5 with TRBJ2-6; D is ambiguous. Germline-derived CDR1 and CDR2 are MNHEY and SVGAGI. Trimming shortened V by 2 bases and J by 2 bases, and 7 bases separated the two germline ends. This CDR3 region has 15 residues.

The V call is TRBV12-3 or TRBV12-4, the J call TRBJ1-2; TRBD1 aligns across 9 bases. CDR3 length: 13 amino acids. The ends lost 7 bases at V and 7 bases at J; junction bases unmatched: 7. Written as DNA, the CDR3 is TGTGCCAGCACCGAGGACAGGGGCCCTGGCTACACCTTC. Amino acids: CASTEDRGPGYTF.

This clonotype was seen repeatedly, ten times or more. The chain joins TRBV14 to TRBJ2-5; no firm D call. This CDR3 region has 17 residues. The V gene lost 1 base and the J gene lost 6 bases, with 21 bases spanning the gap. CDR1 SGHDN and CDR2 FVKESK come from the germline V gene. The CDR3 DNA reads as TGTGCCAGCAGCCAAGTCACTCCAGGCCAACCCTCGAAGACCCAGTACTTC. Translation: CASSQVTPGQPSKTQYF.

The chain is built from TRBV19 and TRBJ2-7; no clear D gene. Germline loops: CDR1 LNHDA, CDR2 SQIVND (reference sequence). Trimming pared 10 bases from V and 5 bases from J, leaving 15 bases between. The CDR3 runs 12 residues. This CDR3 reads CATQEGGHEQYF. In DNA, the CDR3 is TGTGCCACCCAAGAAGGCGGACACGAGCAGTACTTC. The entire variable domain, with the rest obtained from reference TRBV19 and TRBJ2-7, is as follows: DGGITQSPKYLFRKEGQNVTLSCEQNLNHDAMYWYRQDPGQGLRLIYYSQIVNDFQKGDIAEGYSVSREKKESFPLTVTSAQKNPTAFYLCATQEGGHEQYFGPGTRLTVT.

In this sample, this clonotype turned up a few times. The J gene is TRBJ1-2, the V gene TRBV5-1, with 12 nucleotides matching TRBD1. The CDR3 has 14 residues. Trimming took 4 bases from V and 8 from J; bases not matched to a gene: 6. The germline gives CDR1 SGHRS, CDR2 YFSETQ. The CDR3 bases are TGCGCCAGCAGCATGGGACAGGGGGCAAGAGGCTACACCTTC. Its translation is CASSMGQGARGYTF. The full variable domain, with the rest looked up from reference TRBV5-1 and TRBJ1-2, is KAGVTQTPRYLIKTRGQQVTLSCSPISGHRSVSWYQQTPGQGLQFLFEYFSETQRNKGNFPGRFSGRQFSNSRSEMNVSTLELGDSALYLCASSMGQGARGYTFGSGTRLTVV.

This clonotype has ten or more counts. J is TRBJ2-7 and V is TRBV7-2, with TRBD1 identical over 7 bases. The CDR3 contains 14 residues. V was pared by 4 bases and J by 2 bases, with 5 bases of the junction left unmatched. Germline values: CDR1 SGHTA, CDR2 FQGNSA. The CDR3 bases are TGTGCCAGCAGCTACCACCAGGGGGCCTACGAGCAGTACTTC. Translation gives CASSYHQGAYEQYF. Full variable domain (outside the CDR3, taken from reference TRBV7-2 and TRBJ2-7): GAGVSQSPSNKVTEKGKDVELRCDPISGHTALYWYRQSLGQGLEFLIYFQGNSAPDKSGLPSDRFSAERTGGSVSTLTIQRTQQEDSAVYLCASSYHQGAYEQYFGPGTRLTVT.

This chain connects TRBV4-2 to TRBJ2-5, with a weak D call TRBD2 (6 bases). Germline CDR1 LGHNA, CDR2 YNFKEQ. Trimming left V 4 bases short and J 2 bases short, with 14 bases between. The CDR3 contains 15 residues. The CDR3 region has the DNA TGTGCCAGCAGCCTTAGCGGCGCGTGGCAAGAGACCCAGTACTTC. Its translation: CASSLSGAWQETQYF.